This passage covers 18 T cell receptor beta chains from one sample sequenced in a study of T cell changes during pregnancy in multiple sclerosis. Only in-frame clones appear in the TCRdb table, and some are missing; sequencing was by immunoSEQ multiplex PCR. The sample records about 69,000 clones, about nine tenths being singletons. The input for sequencing was peripheral blood, taken in the third trimester of pregnancy. Receptor source: a female donor with multiple sclerosis, enrolled in a pregnancy study.

The chain joins TRBV5-1 to TRBJ1-3; D call uncertain. V shed 3 bases and J shed 0 bases, with 7 bases lying between them. The CDR3 has 14 residues. Germline CDR1 and CDR2: SGHRS and YFSETQ. CDR3 coding DNA: TGCGCCAGCAGCTCGGGGATCTCTGGAAACACCATATATTTT. Translating it yields CASSSGISGNTIYF. The whole variable domain, filled in from reference TRBV5-1 and TRBJ1-3, reads KAGVTQTPRYLIKTRGQQVTLSCSPISGHRSVSWYQQTPGQGLQFLFEYFSETQRNKGNFPGRFSGRQFSNSRSEMNVSTLELGDSALYLCASSSGISGNTIYFGEGSWLTVV.

This chain uses TRBV10-1 with TRBJ2-6; D may be TRBD2 (5 bases). The CDR3 covers 17 residues. CDR1 is WNHNN and CDR2 is SYGVQD in the germline V gene (reference sequence). The ends were cut back, 6 bases at V and 1 base at J, with 16 bases in the middle. CDR3 nucleotides: TGCGCCAGCAGGGACCCCGGGGTCTCGTCTGGGGCCAACGTCCTGACTTTC. Residues: CASRDPGVSSGANVLTF.

The chain combines TRBV9 with TRBJ2-7; 10 bases align to TRBD1. V was pared by 4 bases and J by 2 bases, with 6 bases of the junction left unmatched. This CDR3 is 15 amino acids long. Germline V gives CDR1 SGDLS, CDR2 YYNGEE. The CDR3 DNA sequence: TGTGCCAGCAGCCCCAGACAGGGGGCCACCTACGAGCAGTACTTC. It encodes CASSPRQGATYEQYF.

This clone is a singleton in its sample. CDR3 coding DNA: TGCGCCAGCAGCGCGGAGGGACTATTCTACGAGCAGTACTTC. Translating gives CASSAEGLFYEQYF. The chain joins TRBV5-1 to TRBJ2-7; TRBD2 matches 7 bases. The CDR3 extends over 14 amino acids. Germline V gene lookup returns CDR1 SGHRS and CDR2 YFSETQ. V was clipped by 4 bases and J by 3 bases; unmatched bases: 7.

This clone showed up just once. The chain joins TRBV7-9 to TRBJ2-5; 7 bases fit TRBD2. Germline V gene data show CDR1 as SEHNR and CDR2 as FQNEAQ (reference sequence). V shed 2 bases and J 3 bases; nucleotides not matched to a gene: 12. The CDR3 is made up of 17 amino acids. The CDR3 loop reads CASSLNLAGTLEETQYF. For the CDR3, the DNA is TGTGCCAGCAGCTTAAACTTAGCGGGCACACTAGAAGAGACCCAGTACTTC.

The chain employs TRBV11-2 and TRBJ1-3, with 7 bases matching TRBD1. Germline V CDR1 and CDR2: SGHAT, FQNNGV. The CDR3 extends over 16 amino acids. The junction had 7 bases not matched to a gene; V was cut back by 5 bases and J by 0 bases. The CDR3 DNA sequence: TGTGCCAGCAGCGTGGGACAGATCAGCTCTGGAAACACCATATATTTT. Amino acids: CASSVGQISSGNTIYF.

This chain joins TRBV7-8 and TRBJ2-3, with D possibly being TRBD2 (5 bases). This CDR3 contains 15 residues. Germline CDR1 is SGHVS and CDR2 is FQNEAQ. V was cut by 1 base and J by 2 bases, with 10 bases left in between. As DNA, the CDR3 is TGTGCCAGCAGCTTAGGGCCGGGGATCACAGATACGCAGTATTTT. This gives the protein CASSLGPGITDTQYF.

The chain has TRBV9 and TRBJ1-2; D may be TRBD1 (5 bases). Trimming removed 0 bases at V and 2 bases at J, with 14 bases between. Germline CDR1 reads SGDLS; CDR2 reads YYNGEE. The CDR3 is made up of 16 amino acids. The CDR3 nucleotides are TGTGCCAGCAGCGTAGACGCGTACGCAGGGAACTATGGCTACACCTTC. This codes for CASSVDAYAGNYGYTF.

This chain uses TRBV28 with TRBJ2-7, with TRBD1 matching over 9 bases. With 4 bases clipped from V and 3 bases from J, the junction kept 7 bases outside the gene matches. The length of the CDR3 is 15 residues. Germline values: CDR1 MDHEN, CDR2 SYDVKM. CDR3 bases: TGTGCCAGCAGTTCCCAACAGGGGGCGTACTACGAGCAGTACTTC. Protein product: CASSSQQGAYYEQYF.

The chain links TRBV5-4 to TRBJ2-7; 9 bases align to TRBD1. This CDR3 has 14 amino acids. CDR1 SGHNT and CDR2 YYREEE come from the germline V gene (reference sequence). V lost 4 bases, J lost 7 bases, and 9 bases stayed unmatched. DNA of the CDR3: TGTGCCAGCAGCCGGGCGACAGGGGGGGATGAGCAGTACTTC. It codes for CASSRATGGDEQYF.

The sample holds one count of this clone. The gene calls are TRBV6-5 and TRBJ1-1; D may be TRBD1 (5 bases). CDR3 length: 14 residues. Germline V CDR1 and CDR2: MNHEY, SVGAGI. V lost 1 base and J 5 bases, leaving 11 bases between the germline ends. In DNA form, the CDR3 reads TGTGCCAGCAGTTACTTCCTCTCAGGGACTGAAGCTTTCTTT. This gives the protein CASSYFLSGTEAFF.

CDR3 sequence reads: CASSSQGGTEAFF. The CDR3 DNA reads as TGTGCCAGCAGCTCCCAGGGTGGCACTGAAGCTTTCTTT. The chain recombines TRBV7-2 with TRBJ1-1, with D perhaps matching TRBD1 (5 bases). The V end was cut by 4 bases, the J end by 4 bases, with 10 bases between. Germline lookup yields CDR1 SGHTA and CDR2 FQGNSA. This CDR3 is 13 amino acids long.

The chain is built from TRBV19 and TRBJ2-1; 10 bases match TRBD1. V shed 3 bases, J shed 9 bases, and the junction held 8 bases outside the gene matches. Germline V CDR1 and CDR2: LNHDA, SQIVND (reference sequence). CDR3 size: 15 residues. CDR3 sequence: CASSIWRTGGSEQFF. The CDR3 coding sequence is TGTGCCAGTAGTATCTGGCGGACAGGGGGAAGTGAGCAGTTCTTC.

The V and J genes are TRBV19 and TRBJ1-3; D remains unclear. The CDR3 extends over 20 amino acids. Germline V lookup: CDR1 LNHDA, CDR2 SQIVND (reference sequence). V lost 9 bases to trimming and J lost 0 bases, with 30 bases between them. The CDR3 coding sequence is TGTGCCAGCAGAGGACCACCGGGATCCAAAGTCCCTCGCTCTGGAAACACCATATATTTT. It specifies CASRGPPGSKVPRSGNTIYF. Full variable domain (outside the CDR3, taken from reference TRBV19 and TRBJ1-3): DGGITQSPKYLFRKEGQNVTLSCEQNLNHDAMYWYRQDPGQGLRLIYYSQIVNDFQKGDIAEGYSVSREKKESFPLTVTSAQKNPTAFYLCASRGPPGSKVPRSGNTIYFGEGSWLTVV.

The chain links TRBV7-2 to TRBJ2-1; 9 bases are a match to TRBD1. Germline CDR1 SGHTA, CDR2 FQGNSA. The CDR3 runs to 16 residues. V lost 0 bases, J lost 6 bases, and 6 bases stayed unmatched. The chain's CDR3 is CASSLAADRGTNEQFF. The CDR3 bases are TGTGCCAGCAGCTTAGCAGCGGACAGGGGTACCAATGAGCAGTTCTTC.

V gene TRBV9 combines with J gene TRBJ1-4; D remains ambiguous. Trimming took off 3 bases at V and 0 bases at J, with 6 bases between the two ends. CDR3 length: 14 residues. Germline CDR1 SGDLS, CDR2 YYNGEE. CDR3 amino acids: CASSAGPTNEKLFF. Here the CDR3 DNA reads TGTGCCAGCAGCGCAGGTCCAACTAATGAAAAACTGTTTTTT.

The chain combines TRBV5-1 with TRBJ2-7, with D unclear. Trimming took 0 bases from V and 1 from J, leaving 11 bases between them. The germline V gene has CDR1 SGHRS and CDR2 YFSETQ. The CDR3 sequence is 15 residues long. The CDR3 loop reads CASSLGPGPSYEQYF. The CDR3 bases are TGCGCCAGCAGCTTGGGTCCAGGTCCTTCCTACGAGCAGTACTTC.

V gene TRBV19 combines with J gene TRBJ2-7; D not certain. This CDR3 region has 15 residues. Germline V gene sequence: CDR1 LNHDA, CDR2 SQIVND (reference sequence). Deletions cut 5 bases from V and 2 bases from J, with 16 bases between. CDR3 loop: CASSRQHSTPYEQYF. The CDR3 DNA reads as TGTGCCAGTAGTCGTCAACACTCGACTCCCTACGAGCAGTACTTC. The whole variable domain, filled in from reference TRBV19 and TRBJ2-7, reads DGGITQSPKYLFRKEGQNVTLSCEQNLNHDAMYWYRQDPGQGLRLIYYSQIVNDFQKGDIAEGYSVSREKKESFPLTVTSAQKNPTAFYLCASSRQHSTPYEQYFGPGTRLTVT.